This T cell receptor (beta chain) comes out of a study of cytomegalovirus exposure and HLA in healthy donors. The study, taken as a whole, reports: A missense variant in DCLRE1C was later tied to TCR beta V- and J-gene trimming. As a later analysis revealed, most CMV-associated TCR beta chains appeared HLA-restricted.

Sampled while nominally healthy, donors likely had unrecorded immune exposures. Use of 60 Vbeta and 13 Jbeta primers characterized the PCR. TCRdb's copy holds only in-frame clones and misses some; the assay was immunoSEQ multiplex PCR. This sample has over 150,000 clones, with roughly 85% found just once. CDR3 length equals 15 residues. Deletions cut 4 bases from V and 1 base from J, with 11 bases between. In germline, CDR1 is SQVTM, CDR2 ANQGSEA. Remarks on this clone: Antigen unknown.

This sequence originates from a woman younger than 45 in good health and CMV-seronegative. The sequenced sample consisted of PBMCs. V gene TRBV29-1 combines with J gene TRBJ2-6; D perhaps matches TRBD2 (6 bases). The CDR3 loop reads CSVGEVGSGANVLTF. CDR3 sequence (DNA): TGCAGCGTTGGGGAGGTAGGGTCTGGGGCCAACGTCCTGACTTTC.